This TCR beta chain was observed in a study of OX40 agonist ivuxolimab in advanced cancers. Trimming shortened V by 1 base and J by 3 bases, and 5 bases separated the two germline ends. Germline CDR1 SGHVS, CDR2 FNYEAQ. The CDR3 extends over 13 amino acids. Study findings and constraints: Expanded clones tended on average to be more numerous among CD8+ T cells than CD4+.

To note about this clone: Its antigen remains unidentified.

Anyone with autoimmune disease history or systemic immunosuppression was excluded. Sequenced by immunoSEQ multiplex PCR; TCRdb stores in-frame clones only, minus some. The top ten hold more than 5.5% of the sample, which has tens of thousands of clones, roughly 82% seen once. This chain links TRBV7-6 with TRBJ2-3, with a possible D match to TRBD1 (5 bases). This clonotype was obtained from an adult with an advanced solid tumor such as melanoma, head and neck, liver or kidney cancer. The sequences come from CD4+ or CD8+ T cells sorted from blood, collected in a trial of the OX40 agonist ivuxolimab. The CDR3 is CASSLEGTDTQYF. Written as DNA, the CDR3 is TGTGCCAGCAGCTTAGAGGGGACAGATACGCAGTATTTT.